This T cell receptor (beta chain) was identified in a study of cytomegalovirus exposure and HLA in healthy donors. As concerns this clone: Its antigen remains unidentified.

Study-level results: HLA alleles showed associations with 15,000 to 20,000 TCR beta sequences in a later analysis, at a 0.05 false discovery rate. The productive fraction for most TCR beta V segments was about 87% or about 30% in an earlier analysis.

The CDR3 is 15 residues long. Germline V gene lookup returns CDR1 LGHNA and CDR2 YSLEER. The primer mix had 60 Vbeta and 13 Jbeta primers. Only in-frame clones appear in the TCRdb table, and some are missing; sequencing was by immunoSEQ multiplex PCR. The sample gives around 200,000 clones, about 70% of which show up once; 2.6% is in the top ten. The gene calls are TRBV4-3 and TRBJ2-5; TRBD1 matches at 9 bases. The DNA end is more similar to TRBJ2-7, so the J call may be wrong. The source material was PBMCs. The receptor was derived from a man aged 35 to 55 in good health and CMV-seropositive. The CDR3 DNA reads TGCGCCAGCAGCCGACTGACAGGGGGCTCCTACGAGCAGTACTTC. Translation: CASSRLTGGSYEQYF.